This is a list of T cell receptor beta chains from one sample in a study of radiation and T cells in renal cell carcinoma. Here immunoSEQ multiplex PCR was the method, and the copy in TCRdb shows in-frame clones only, minus some. The top ten hold approximately 11% of the sample, which has around 180,000 clones, about nine tenths seen once. Sequences were derived from blood, sampled from a patient whose treatment included radiotherapy and nephrectomy. Every receptor here comes from a woman aged 45-59 years with renal cell carcinoma. CDR3s include the opening cysteine and the closing phenylalanine or tryptophan. Fields, in order: D gene, J gene, V gene, clone size, CDR3 protein, CDR3 DNA. The D gene is left open where the match is weak. Not all rows give a size; the values are once, few, many and, for expanded clones, a class.

>.|TRBJ1-6|TRBV5-5|.
CASSLASNSPLHF
TGTGCCAGCAGCTTGGCAAGTAATTCACCCCTCCACTTT
>.|TRBJ2-1|TRBV5-1|once
CASSAPGGAAGNEQFF
TGCGCCAGCAGCGCACCAGGGGGGGCAGCCGGCAATGAGCAGTTCTTC
>.|TRBJ1-2|TRBV19|.
CAKGKVGENGYTF
TGTGCCAAAGGGAAAGTGGGGGAGAATGGCTACACCTTC
>.|TRBJ2-7|TRBV19|.
CASSTGPRISSYEQYF
TGTGCCAGTAGTACCGGGCCCCGAATAAGCTCCTACGAGCAGTACTTC
>.|TRBJ1-6|TRBV6-5|.
CASSYASRANNSPLHF
TGTGCCAGCAGTTACGCCTCCCGGGCTAATAATTCACCCCTCCACTTT
>.|TRBJ1-1|TRBV10-3|.
CAISDRGGDTEAFF
TGTGCCATCAGTGACAGGGGTGGAGACACTGAAGCTTTCTTT
>.|TRBJ1-6|TRBV4-2|few
CASSQMAGGNSPLHF
TGTGCCAGCAGCCAAATGGCGGGGGGGAATTCACCCCTCCACTTT
>.|TRBJ1-1|TRBV4-2|few
CASSQDRSEAFF
TGTGCCAGCAGCCAAGATCGAAGTGAAGCTTTCTTT
>.|TRBJ2-5|TRBV6-1|.
CASSQGRGSQETQYF
TGTGCCAGCAGCCAGGGCAGGGGTAGTCAAGAGACCCAGTACTTC
>.|TRBJ1-5|TRBV2|.
CASSELRQPQHF
TGTGCCAGCAGTGAACTAAGGCAGCCCCAGCATTTT
>.|TRBJ2-2|TRBV7-3|.
CASSLAGPGELFF
TGTGCCAGCAGCTTAGCAGGTCCCGGGGAGCTGTTTTTT
>TRBD2|TRBJ2-3|TRBV19|.
CASSTRGLDTQYF
TGTGCCAGTAGTACGCGGGGGTTGGATACGCAGTATTTT
>.|TRBJ1-1|TRBV7-6|.
CASSLGGVEAFF
TGTGCCAGCAGCTTAGGAGGGGTTGAAGCTTTCTTT
>.|TRBJ2-7|TRBV2|.
CASSEQGPGEQYF
TGTGCCAGCAGTGAGCAGGGGCCGGGGGAGCAGTACTTC
>.|TRBJ2-7|TRBV5-4|.
CASSLDRQPYEQYF
TGTGCCAGCAGCCTTGACAGGCAACCCTACGAGCAGTACTTC
>.|TRBJ2-3|TRBV7-2|.
CASSYNPGVRTDTQYF
TGTGCCAGCAGCTACAATCCCGGGGTCCGCACAGATACGCAGTATTTT